This TCR beta chain was obtained from a study of blood T cell repertoires in COVID-19. Whole-study context: Acute-phase and convalescent COVID-19 samples originated in the United States, Italy and Spain. Nucleic acid was either cDNA or gDNA, and it came from T cells, B-cell-depleted T cells, or PBMCs.

Original processing methods: Researchers report that nucleated cell counts were estimated from reference gene primer amplification. Produced via immunoSEQ multiplex PCR; TCRdb's table is partial and in-frame only. The V and J calls and clone size come from that table; D and trimming were worked out from the DNA. This sample carries about 68,000 clones, roughly 84% of them seen once, and the ten largest clones take 8% to 9%. V was pared by 0 bases and J by 3 bases, with 15 bases between. CDR1 and CDR2 from the germline V gene are SGHNT and YYREEE (reference sequence). The CDR3 has 16 amino acids. This clone appeared once.

The specimen sequenced was peripheral blood. V gene TRBV5-4 combines with J gene TRBJ1-1; D might be TRBD1 (6 bases). The source is a man aged 50 to 59 with active COVID-19. In nucleotides, the CDR3 is TGTGCCAGCAGCTTGGCCAATACAGGGATGGACACTGAAGCTTTCTTT. Translated, it gives CASSLANTGMDTEAFF.